The present TCR beta chain was sequenced within a study of T cell responses to AZD1222 COVID-19 vaccine. Study results and limitations: Donors, mostly white British, included more females; clonal diversity was possibly underestimated. Only six AZD1222 recipients tested seropositive at baseline. Rises in breadth and depth of Spike-specific TCRs came after two AZD1222 doses.

The data were produced by immunoSEQ multiplex PCR, yet TCRdb's version contains in-frame clones alone and is incomplete. The repertoire holds 170,000 or so clones, 90% seen once, with roughly 1.6% in the top ten. A note on this clone: Antigen specificity is unknown.

The origin of this receptor is an adult in good health. The sequencing used peripheral blood, collected on day 0 of AZD1222 vaccination.

Here the CDR3 reads CASSLVSRSYNEQFF. The CDR3 coding sequence is TGTGCCAGCAGCTTAGTCTCACGTAGTTACAATGAGCAGTTCTTC. J is TRBJ2-1 and V is TRBV7-2; no firm D call. This CDR3 is 15 amino acids long. Deletions cut 1 base from V and 4 bases from J, with 11 bases between. Germline CDR1 reads SGHTA; CDR2 reads FQGNSA.